This passage covers 8 T cell receptor beta chains from one sample sequenced in a study of a mutant IDH1 vaccine in newly diagnosed glioma. Sequencing used immunoSEQ multiplex PCR; TCRdb keeps in-frame clones, though not all of them. The sample holds tens of thousands of clones, around 77% seen once. Documented time point: week 35, safety follow-up. The vaccine gave 300 ug of a 20-mer mutant IDH1 peptide subcutaneously per dose. These receptors' antigens are unknown. This sample comprised PBMCs, obtained from a glioma patient whose treatment included an IDH1 peptide vaccine. The receptors here all came from a man in his forties with glioma. Some clones in this sample may be carry-over from other donors' samples.

The rearrangement uses TRBV10-3 and TRBJ1-2, with D possibly TRBD1 on 6 matching bases. CDR1 and CDR2 (germline): ENHRY, SYGVKD. V lost 4 bases and J lost 0, with 9 bases in between. This CDR3 is 14 amino acids long. CDR3 residues: CAISGTEANYGYTF. Here the CDR3 DNA reads TGTGCCATCAGTGGGACAGAAGCTAACTATGGCTACACCTTC.

The rearrangement uses TRBV19 and TRBJ1-1; D call uncertain. This CDR3 comprises 15 residues. Looked up from germline, CDR1 is LNHDA and CDR2 is SQIVND (reference sequence). Trimming left V 3 bases short and J 0 bases short, with 11 bases between. The CDR3 DNA is TGTGCCAGTAGTATCGAACAAATTTTGAACACTGAAGCTTTCTTT. Its protein is CASSIEQILNTEAFF.

The CDR3 region has the DNA TGTGCCAGCAGCTCGACAGGGCACTATGGCTACACCTTC. The encoded protein is CASSSTGHYGYTF. This rearrangement joins TRBV5-6 to TRBJ1-2; 7 nucleotides agree with TRBD1. Per germline, CDR1 SGHDT and CDR2 YYEEEE. The V gene end was trimmed by 3 bases and the J gene end by 3 bases; junction bases not matched to a gene: 2. CDR3 length equals 13 residues.

The V call is TRBV18, the J call TRBJ2-7; TRBD1 matches at 9 bases. J was trimmed by 1 base and V by 4 bases; bases with no gene match: 8. Germline-derived CDR1 and CDR2 are KGHSH and LQKENI. The CDR3 length is 16 residues. The CDR3 DNA sequence: TGTGCCAGCTCACTAACGACAGGGGGTGTATCCTACGAGCAGTACTTC. Its translation is CASSLTTGGVSYEQYF.

CDR3 DNA: TGTGCCAGCAGCTTAGATCCGCGTGACAGTATATGGGCGGGCAATCAGCCCCAGCATTTT. Protein product: CASSLDPRDSIWAGNQPQHF. The chain combines TRBV11-2 with TRBJ1-5, with D tentatively TRBD1 (5 bases). From germline, CDR1 is SGHAT and CDR2 FQNNGV. The CDR3 has 20 amino acids. V was pared by 0 bases and J by 2 bases, with 23 bases between.

This clone appeared a single time. The V gene is TRBV18, the J gene TRBJ2-7; tentatively, D is TRBD1 or TRBD2 (5 bases each). Germline V gene sequence: CDR1 KGHSH, CDR2 LQKENI. The CDR3 is 17 amino acids. Trimming cost V 3 bases and J 0 bases, with 18 bases left between them. As DNA, the CDR3 is TGTGCCAGCTCACCCCCGGGGCAGGATGACAGCTCCTACGAGCAGTACTTC. Translating gives CASSPPGQDDSSYEQYF.

This clone was observed a handful of times. This rearrangement joins TRBV2 to TRBJ1-5; possibly TRBD1 for D (5 bases). The CDR3 is 13 amino acids. The V gene lost 1 base and the J gene lost 7 bases, with 8 bases spanning the gap. Per the germline V gene, CDR1 is SNHLY and CDR2 is FYNNEI. The CDR3 loop is CASSEVEGQPQHF. In DNA, the CDR3 is TGTGCCAGCAGTGAAGTTGAGGGGCAGCCCCAGCATTTT.

This clone showed up just once. The V and J genes are TRBV27 and TRBJ1-3, with a weak D call TRBD1 (5 bases). The CDR3 loop spans 15 amino acids. Trimming cost V 3 bases and J 2 bases, with 11 bases left between them. CDR1 and CDR2 (germline): MNHEY, SMNVEV (reference sequence). The CDR3 sequence: CASSFRGAPGNTIYF. CDR3 nucleotide sequence: TGTGCCAGCAGTTTCCGAGGGGCGCCTGGAAACACCATATATTTT.